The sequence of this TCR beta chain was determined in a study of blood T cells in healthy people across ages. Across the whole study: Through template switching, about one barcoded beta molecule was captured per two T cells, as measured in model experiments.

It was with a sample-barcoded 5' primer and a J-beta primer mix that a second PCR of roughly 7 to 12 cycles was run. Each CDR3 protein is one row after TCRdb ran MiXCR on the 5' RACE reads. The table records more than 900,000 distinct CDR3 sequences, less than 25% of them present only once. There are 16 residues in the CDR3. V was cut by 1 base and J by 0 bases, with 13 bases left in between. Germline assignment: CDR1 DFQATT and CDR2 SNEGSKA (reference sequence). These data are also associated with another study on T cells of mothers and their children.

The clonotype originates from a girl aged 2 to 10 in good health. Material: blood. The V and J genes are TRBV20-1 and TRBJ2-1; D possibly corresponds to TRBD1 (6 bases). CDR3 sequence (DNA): TGCAGTGCTAGAGTATCAGGGGCGAGCTCCTACAATGAGCAGTTCTTC. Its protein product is CSARVSGASSYNEQFF.